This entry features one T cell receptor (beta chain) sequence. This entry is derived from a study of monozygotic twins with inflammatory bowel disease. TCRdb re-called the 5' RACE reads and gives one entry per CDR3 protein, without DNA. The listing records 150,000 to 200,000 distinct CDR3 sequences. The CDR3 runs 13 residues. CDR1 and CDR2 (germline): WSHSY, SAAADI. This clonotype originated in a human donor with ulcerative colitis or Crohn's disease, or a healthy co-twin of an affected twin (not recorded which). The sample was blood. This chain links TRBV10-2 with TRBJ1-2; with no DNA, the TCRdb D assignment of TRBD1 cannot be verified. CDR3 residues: CASSGGAQAGYTF.